A selection of T cell receptor beta chains follows, all from one sample in a study of T cell clonotyping in hematopoietic cell transplantation. TCRdb keeps only in-frame clones here, not all; method: immunoSEQ multiplex PCR. The data show tens of thousands of clones, 86% seen once. Sequencing used peripheral blood mononuclear cells, obtained before stem cell transplant. These receptors all come from a man in his sixties with biphenotypic leukemia. Some clones in this sample may be carry-over from other donors' samples. The CDR3 runs from the conserved cysteine through the conserved F or W. Fields, in order: D gene, clone size, V gene, J gene, CDR3 protein, CDR3 DNA. A D gene is named only where the DNA matches it firmly. Size is stated for part of the rows, as once, few or many counts, or as a class when the clone is expanded.

>TRBD1|-|TRBV4-2|TRBJ2-7
CASSRGQGYEQYF
TGTGCCAGCAGTCGAGGACAGGGCTACGAGCAGTACTTC
>-|once|TRBV29-1|TRBJ1-1
CSVDPGAGNTEAFF
TGCAGCGTTGATCCTGGGGCTGGGAACACTGAAGCTTTCTTT
>-|-|TRBV7-2|TRBJ2-2
CASSLNLLSPGELFF
TGTGCCAGCAGCTTAAATCTACTATCCCCCGGGGAGCTGTTTTTT
>-|once|TRBV7-3|TRBJ2-1
CASSSSSLRGEQFF
TGTGCCAGCAGCTCCTCTTCGTTGCGAGGGGAGCAGTTCTTC
>-|-|TRBV18|TRBJ1-2
CASSPTEGYGYTF
TGTGCCAGCTCACCAACCGAGGGTTATGGCTACACCTTC
>-|-|TRBV5-1|TRBJ2-7
CASSFSPGSGNEQYF
TGCGCCAGCAGCTTTTCCCCAGGGTCTGGTAACGAGCAGTACTTC
>-|-|TRBV29-1|TRBJ2-3
CTSRIANTQYF
TGCACGTCGCGTATCGCAAATACGCAGTATTTT
>-|once|TRBV5-6|TRBJ1-2
CASSLGGSYGYTF
TGTGCCAGCAGCTTGGGGGGTAGCTATGGCTACACCTTC
>-|-|TRBV11-2|TRBJ2-7
CASSRAGTEAYEQYF
TGTGCCAGCAGCCGGGCCGGGACGGAGGCCTACGAGCAGTACTTC
>TRBD1|-|TRBV30|TRBJ2-7
CAWKRDRPYEQYF
TGTGCCTGGAAGAGGGACAGGCCCTACGAGCAGTACTTC
>-|-|TRBV28|TRBJ1-2
CASSLVGDGYTF
TGTGCCAGCAGTTTAGTAGGGGATGGCTACACCTTC
>-|few|TRBV2|TRBJ2-1
CASRREAGPYNEQFF
TGTGCCAGCCGGAGGGAGGCAGGACCTTACAATGAGCAGTTCTTC
>-|-|TRBV7-9|TRBJ2-7
CASSLAEIPYEQYF
TGTGCCAGCAGCTTAGCGGAGATTCCCTACGAGCAGTACTTC
>-|-|TRBV5-1|TRBJ1-4
CASSRGTPNEKLFF
TGCGCCAGCAGCCGAGGGACCCCTAATGAAAAACTGTTTTTT
>-|-|TRBV30|TRBJ1-3
CAWSAPSGNTIYF
TGTGCCTGGAGTGCCCCTTCTGGAAACACCATATATTTT
>-|-|TRBV5-8|TRBJ1-1
CASSVEPGHLNTEAFF
TGTGCCAGCAGCGTAGAACCGGGACACCTGAACACTGAAGCTTTCTTT
>TRBD2|-|TRBV30|TRBJ2-3
CAWNLAGEKDTQYF
TGTGCCTGGAATCTAGCGGGAGAGAAAGATACGCAGTATTTT
>-|-|TRBV5-1|TRBJ2-5
CASRGGYFGGETQYF
TGCGCCAGCAGGGGAGGATATTTTGGCGGGGAGACCCAGTACTTC
>-|once|TRBV5-1|TRBJ2-7
CASSLGTEVSYEQYF
TGCGCCAGCAGCTTGGGAACAGAAGTCTCCTACGAGCAGTACTTC
>-|-|TRBV28|TRBJ1-2
CASTNIYGYTF
TGTGCCAGCACCAACATCTATGGCTACACCTTC
>-|-|TRBV5-3|TRBJ1-1
CARSPNDAMNTEAFF
TGTGCCAGAAGCCCTAACGATGCTATGAACACTGAAGCTTTCTTT
>-|-|TRBV18|TRBJ1-1
CASSPFQARDTEAFF
TGTGCCAGCTCACCCTTTCAGGCCCGAGACACTGAAGCTTTCTTT
>TRBD2|once|TRBV4-3|TRBJ2-1
CASSQDWVGLAGDNEQFF
TGCGCCAGCAGCCAAGATTGGGTAGGCCTAGCGGGAGACAATGAGCAGTTCTTC
>TRBD2|once|TRBV28|TRBJ2-1
CASSRGRGSSGRHTQFF
TGTGCCAGCAGTCGAGGGAGGGGATCTAGCGGGAGACACACCCAGTTCTTC
>-|few|TRBV28|TRBJ2-7
CATKREGNSYEQYF
TGTGCCACCAAGAGGGAAGGGAATTCCTACGAGCAGTACTTC
>-|once|TRBV7-2|TRBJ2-3
CASSSQDPDTQYF
TGTGCCAGCAGCTCACAAGATCCGGATACGCAGTATTTT
>-|-|TRBV27|TRBJ2-7
CASSLSAGEDEQYF
TGTGCCAGCAGTTTATCAGCAGGGGAGGACGAGCAGTACTTC
>-|-|TRBV7-6|TRBJ2-3
CASSPVLVPDTQYF
TGTGCCAGCAGCCCGGTTTTAGTTCCAGATACGCAGTATTTT
>-|-|TRBV11-2|TRBJ2-5
CASNAGRQETQYF
TGTGCCAGCAACGCAGGGAGGCAAGAGACCCAGTACTTC
>-|-|TRBV28|TRBJ2-7
CASSFEGEAREQYF
TGTGCCAGCAGTTTCGAGGGGGAAGCGCGGGAGCAGTACTTC
>TRBD1|-|TRBV7-2|TRBJ1-4
CASSSAGTVGGKLFF
TGTGCCAGCAGCTCCGCGGGGACAGTCGGTGGAAAACTGTTTTTT
>-|once|TRBV19|TRBJ1-3
CASSWRGGNTIYF
TGTGCCAGTAGTTGGAGGGGCGGAAACACCATATATTTT
>-|-|TRBV7-6|TRBJ2-7
CASSLGGGITYEQYF
TGTGCCAGCAGCTTAGGGGGCGGGATTACCTACGAGCAGTACTTC
>TRBD1|-|TRBV4-1|TRBJ2-7
CASSQAGQGITEQYF
TGCGCCAGCAGCCAAGCGGGACAGGGAATAACCGAGCAGTACTTC
>-|once|TRBV28|TRBJ1-1
CASSVGRVEAFF
TGTGCCAGCAGTGTCGGTAGGGTCGAAGCTTTCTTT
>-|-|TRBV27|TRBJ2-2
CASSLRGSPELFF
TGTGCCAGCAGTTTAAGGGGGTCCCCGGAGCTGTTTTTT
>-|-|TRBV4-1|TRBJ1-3
CASSQSWGDTSSGNTIYF
TGCGCCAGCAGCCAATCCTGGGGGGACACTTCCTCTGGAAACACCATATATTTT
>-|-|TRBV6-4|TRBJ1-2
CASSDEGYGYTF
TGTGCCAGCAGTGACGAGGGCTATGGCTACACCTTC
>-|-|TRBV14|TRBJ1-2
CASSQGRAYGYTF
TGTGCCAGCAGCCAGGGCCGGGCATATGGCTACACCTTC
>TRBD1|-|TRBV18|TRBJ1-4
CASSPTGGNEKLFF
TGTGCCAGCTCACCGACAGGGGGGAATGAAAAACTGTTTTTT